The rows below give T cell receptor beta chains drawn from one sample of a study of blood T cell repertoires in COVID-19. The data were produced by immunoSEQ multiplex PCR, yet TCRdb's version contains in-frame clones alone and is incomplete. The sample holds about 39,000 clones; approximately 78% are singletons and the top ten take roughly 10%. The sequenced sample consisted of peripheral blood. These receptors all stem from a man in his fifties or sixties in a cohort sampled during active COVID-19. Each CDR3 is given with its conserved first and last residue. A D gene is named only where the DNA matches it firmly. Size values are once, few and many counts, or a class for expanded clones, and some rows have none.

V	J	D	size	CDR3	DNA
TRBV19	TRBJ1-3	TRBD1	-	CASSNMDRVSGNTIYF	TGTGCCAGTAGTAATATGGACAGGGTCAGTGGAAACACCATATATTTT
TRBV9	TRBJ2-7	-	-	CASSPGWGRNEQYF	TGTGCCAGCAGTCCGGGGTGGGGGCGGAACGAGCAGTACTTC
TRBV28	TRBJ1-5	-	-	CASSFREPQHF	TGTGCCAGCAGTTTTCGGGAGCCCCAGCATTTT
TRBV7-2	TRBJ2-1	TRBD2	-	CASSLDRGGFNEQFF	TGTGCCAGCAGCTTAGACCGGGGGGGGTTTAATGAGCAGTTCTTC
TRBV6-1	TRBJ2-1	TRBD2	-	CASSVWASGTYNEQFF	TGTGCCAGCAGTGTATGGGCTAGCGGGACCTACAATGAGCAGTTCTTC
TRBV3-1/TRBV3-2	TRBJ1-2	TRBD1	-	CASSHQTGGGYTF	TGTGCCAGCAGCCACCAGACAGGGGGTGGCTACACCTTC
TRBV5-4	TRBJ2-7	-	medium-sized	CASSFPAGEQYF	TGTGCCAGCAGCTTCCCCGCCGGTGAGCAGTACTTC
TRBV5-1	TRBJ2-7	TRBD1	-	CASSRGQVGTYEQYF	TGCGCCAGCAGCCGGGGACAGGTCGGAACCTACGAGCAGTACTTC
TRBV11-2	TRBJ2-2	TRBD1	-	CASSFLTGKNTGELFF	TGTGCCAGCAGCTTCCTGACAGGGAAAAACACCGGGGAACTGTTTTTT
TRBV13	TRBJ2-7	TRBD2	-	CASSLASGYEQYF	TGTGCCAGCAGCTTAGCTAGCGGGTACGAGCAGTACTTC
TRBV28	TRBJ1-2	-	-	CASSSLGNGYTF	TGTGCCAGCAGTTCCCTCGGGAATGGCTACACCTTC
TRBV5-1	TRBJ2-5	TRBD2	-	CASSLEGYTSGSGETQYF	TGCGCCAGCAGCTTGGAGGGGTATACTAGCGGGAGTGGAGAGACCCAGTACTTC
TRBV7-2	TRBJ2-7	TRBD2	few	CASSYGTSNSEQYF	TGTGCCAGCAGCTACGGGACTAGCAACTCCGAGCAGTACTTC
TRBV27	TRBJ1-2	TRBD1	once	CASSLRERGGRGYGYTF	TGTGCCAGCAGTTTAAGGGAGAGAGGGGGCCGGGGCTATGGCTACACCTTC
TRBV14	TRBJ1-4	TRBD1	-	CASSPPGQGAFGLFF	TGTGCCAGCAGCCCCCCGGGACAGGGGGCCTTCGGACTGTTTTTT
TRBV6-5	TRBJ2-7	-	-	CASSKQGTSYEQYF	TGTGCCAGCAGTAAACAGGGAACCTCCTACGAGCAGTACTTC
TRBV18	TRBJ2-6	TRBD1	-	CASFAGTGGPGANVLTF	TGTGCCAGCTTCGCCGGGACAGGGGGCCCTGGGGCCAACGTCCTGACTTTC
TRBV3-1/TRBV3-2	TRBJ2-3	-	-	CASSHRLGRTDTQYF	TGTGCCAGCAGCCATAGACTGGGTCGCACAGATACGCAGTATTTT
TRBV28	TRBJ1-2	TRBD1	few	CASSSGQGVNGYTF	TGTGCCAGCAGTTCCGGACAGGGGGTAAATGGCTACACCTTC
TRBV27	TRBJ2-6	TRBD1	-	CASSLQGARGANVLTF	TGTGCCAGCAGTTTACAGGGGGCGCGGGGGGCCAACGTCCTGACTTTC
TRBV12-3/TRBV12-4	TRBJ2-7	-	-	CAVSQGTYEQYF	TGTGCCGTAAGCCAGGGGACCTACGAGCAGTACTTC
TRBV7-9	TRBJ2-7	TRBD2	few	CASSLDERGTAYEQYF	TGTGCCAGCAGCTTAGACGAGCGGGGGACGGCCTACGAGCAGTACTTC
TRBV7-9	TRBJ2-5	-	once	CASSFSAAGDFETQYF	TGTGCCAGCAGCTTTTCCGCAGCAGGGGATTTCGAGACCCAGTACTTC
TRBV28	TRBJ1-5	-	-	CASSLMAASSNQPQHF	TGTGCCAGCAGTTTAATGGCGGCCTCTAGCAATCAGCCCCAGCATTTT